The 16 T cell receptor beta chains given below trace back to one sample, sequenced in a study of cytomegalovirus exposure and HLA in healthy donors. In the PCR, 60 Vbeta and 13 Jbeta primers were used. The method was immunoSEQ multiplex PCR; TCRdb's version includes in-frame clones alone and lacks a portion of them. Of approximately 130,000 clones listed, 65% to 80% are singletons. Sequencing was done on a sample of PBMCs. The receptors derive from a woman aged 40 to 50 in good health and CMV-seropositive.

The genes are TRBV30 and TRBJ2-1, with D possibly TRBD2 on 6 matching bases. The germline gives CDR1 GTSNPN, CDR2 SVGIG (reference sequence). The CDR3 loop spans 15 amino acids. Trimming removed 2 bases from V and 5 bases from J, with 16 bases in between. The CDR3 spells CAWSQGLAINNEQFF. The CDR3 coding sequence is TGTGCCTGGAGTCAGGGACTCGCTATTAACAATGAGCAGTTCTTC.

Of note for this clone: One junction end does not reproduce the germline sequence, and a read error may be involved. The rearrangement links TRBV11-3 to TRBJ2-7; D possibly corresponds to TRBD2 (6 bases). The CDR3 extends over 13 amino acids. Germline CDR1 SGHNT, CDR2 YENEEA. The CDR3 nucleotides read TGTGCCAGCAGCCCCGATGTTGGAGTTGGACTATCCTTC. This gives the protein CASSPDVGVGLSF.

The gene calls are TRBV5-5 and TRBJ2-1; maybe TRBD1 (5 bases). With 4 bases removed from V and 4 bases from J, the gap between germline ends came to 21 bases. From germline, CDR1 is SGHKS and CDR2 YYEKEE (reference sequence). The CDR3 runs 17 residues. The CDR3: CASSSIHRRWQYNEQFF. CDR3 nucleotides: TGTGCCAGCAGCAGCATCCACAGGCGATGGCAATACAATGAGCAGTTCTTC.

The chain links TRBV5-6 to TRBJ1-6; weak D call: TRBD1 (6 bases). This CDR3 spans 15 amino acids. V was cut by 4 bases and J by 2 bases, with 10 bases left in between. The V gene's germline CDR1 is SGHDT and CDR2 YYEEEE. CDR3 protein: CASSAGTPYNSPLHF. In DNA, the CDR3 is TGTGCCAGCAGCGCAGGGACACCCTATAATTCACCCCTCCACTTT.

This sequence joins TRBV7-9 and TRBJ1-1; possible D gene TRBD1, 5 bases. Germline CDR1 and CDR2: SEHNR and FQNEAQ (reference sequence). The CDR3 length is 12 residues. V was cut by 3 bases and J by 8 bases, with 10 bases left in between. The CDR3 loop is CASSLVQDEAFF. DNA for the CDR3: TGTGCCAGCAGCTTGGTACAGGACGAAGCTTTCTTT.

This clone was seen a handful of times. V is TRBV11-3 and J is TRBJ2-1, with 7 nucleotides matching TRBD2. Trimming took 0 bases from V and 5 from J; bases not matched to a gene: 4. CDR3 length: 15 residues. Germline-derived CDR1 and CDR2 are SGHNT and YENEEA. Here the CDR3 reads CASSLDGGGHNEQFF. The DNA of the CDR3 is TGTGCCAGCAGCTTAGATGGGGGAGGGCACAATGAGCAGTTCTTC.

Note on this clone: The germline gene is not matched at one end of the junction; a read error may be the cause. This sequence joins TRBV4-3 and TRBJ1-6; D remains unclear. This CDR3 has 14 residues. Germline V gene lookup returns CDR1 LGHNA and CDR2 YSLEER. The DNA of the CDR3 is TGCGCCAGCAACCAAAGCGGTTATAATTCACCCCTCCACTTT. Translation gives CASNQSGYNSPLHF.

This chain links TRBV5-6 with TRBJ2-2, with D perhaps matching TRBD1 (6 bases). V lost 9 bases and J lost 1, with 16 bases in between. The CDR3 contains 15 residues. Germline CDR1 is SGHDT and CDR2 is YYEEEE. The CDR3 DNA follows: TGTGCCACCAGGAGATGGACAGTGAACACCGGGGAGCTGTTTTTT. This codes for CATRRWTVNTGELFF.

This clone was seen only a few times. The V and J genes are TRBV6-6 and TRBJ2-3; D is unresolved. Trimming removed 4 bases at V and 4 bases at J, with 12 bases between. CDR3 size: 14 residues. The V gene's germline CDR1 is MNHNY and CDR2 SVGAGI (reference sequence). DNA for the CDR3: TGTGCCAGCAGTTTAGGAGATCGACCAGATACGCAGTATTTT. Encoded protein: CASSLGDRPDTQYF.

This chain links TRBV28 with TRBJ2-1; D call uncertain. There are 13 residues in the CDR3. V lost 7 bases and J 10 bases, leaving 17 bases between the germline ends. Germline lookup yields CDR1 MDHEN and CDR2 SYDVKM. The CDR3 loop reads CASKATQPREQFF. CDR3 sequence (DNA): TGTGCCAGCAAGGCAACCCAGCCCAGGGAGCAGTTCTTC.

The rearrangement links TRBV9 to TRBJ1-4, with 7 bases identical to TRBD1. This CDR3 has 14 amino acids. Germline assignment: CDR1 SGDLS and CDR2 YYNGEE. J gave up 5 bases and V 0 bases, and 1 base lay outside the gene matches. DNA for the CDR3: TGTGCCAGCAGCGTAGGACAGGGAAATGAAAAACTGTTTTTT. Its translation is CASSVGQGNEKLFF.

The J gene is TRBJ2-2, the V gene TRBV27; D gene uncertain. Between the trimmed V and J ends, which lost 1 base and 4 bases, there was a span of 4 bases. This CDR3 is built from 13 residues. Germline CDR1 is MNHEY and CDR2 is SMNVEV (reference sequence). CDR3 protein: CASSLYLTGELFF. The CDR3 region has the DNA TGTGCCAGCAGTTTATATCTCACCGGGGAGCTGTTTTTT.

The chain has TRBV5-1 and TRBJ2-5; 10 bases are a match to TRBD2. CDR3 length: 16 residues. V lost 3 bases, J lost 1 base, and 6 bases stayed unmatched. Germline-derived CDR1 and CDR2 are SGHRS and YFSETQ. The CDR3: CASSSSGLAAQETQYF. The CDR3 coding sequence is TGCGCCAGCAGCTCCAGCGGACTAGCGGCCCAAGAGACCCAGTACTTC.

The genes are TRBV25-1 and TRBJ1-1, with TRBD1 matching 10 bases. CDR1 and CDR2 from the germline V gene are MGHDK and SYGVNS. J was trimmed by 5 bases and V by 6 bases; bases with no gene match: 9. This CDR3 region has 15 residues. The CDR3 reads CASRKPGQGRTEAFF. The DNA for the CDR3 is TGTGCCAGCAGGAAACCGGGACAGGGGAGAACTGAAGCTTTCTTT.

This clone appeared a few times. The V and J genes are TRBV6-5 and TRBJ1-1; no reliable D call. The germline V gene has CDR1 MNHEY and CDR2 SVGAGI. The CDR3 is 14 amino acids. The V and J ends lost 4 bases and 1 base respectively, with 10 bases between them. For the CDR3, the DNA is TGTGCCAGCAGTTCGCCCCGAGAGAACACTGAAGCTTTCTTT. Translation: CASSSPRENTEAFF.

The genes are TRBV6-5 and TRBJ2-3; TRBD2 matches at 7 bases. Germline V gene lookup returns CDR1 MNHEY and CDR2 SVGAGI. The CDR3 covers 12 residues. V gave up 7 bases and J gave up 4 bases; unmatched junction bases: 2. CDR3 amino acids: CASKREPDTQYF. The CDR3 region has the DNA TGTGCCAGCAAGCGGGAACCAGATACGCAGTATTTT.